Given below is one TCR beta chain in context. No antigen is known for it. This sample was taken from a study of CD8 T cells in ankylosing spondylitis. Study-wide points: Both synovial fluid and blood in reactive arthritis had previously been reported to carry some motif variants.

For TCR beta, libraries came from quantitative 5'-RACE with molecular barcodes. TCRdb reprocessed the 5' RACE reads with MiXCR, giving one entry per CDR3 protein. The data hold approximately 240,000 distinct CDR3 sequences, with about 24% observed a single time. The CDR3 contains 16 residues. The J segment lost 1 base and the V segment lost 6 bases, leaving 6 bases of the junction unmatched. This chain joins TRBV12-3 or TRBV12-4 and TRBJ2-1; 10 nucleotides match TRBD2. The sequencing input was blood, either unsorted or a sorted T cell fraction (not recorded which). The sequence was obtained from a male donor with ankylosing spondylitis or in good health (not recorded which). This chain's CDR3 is CASRIKAGGSYNEQFF. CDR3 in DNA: TGTGCCAGCAGGATTAAAGCGGGGGGGTCCTACAATGAGCAGTTCTTC.